Ten or more counts support the clone carrying this T cell receptor (beta chain). Antigen unknown. MiXCR was run by TCRdb on the 5' RACE reads, yielding one entry per CDR3 protein. The sample carries roughly 340,000 distinct CDR3 sequences, 8% to 10% recorded once. These data are taken from a study of T cells after yellow fever vaccination. Findings and limits, study-wide: Clones that expanded after primary vaccination mostly reappeared after the booster (roughly 95% CD4, around 87% CD8). Any FACS-sorted repertoire could hold abundant clonotypes that contaminate it from the bulk population.

Trimming removed 0 bases at V and 5 bases at J, with 15 bases between. There are 15 residues in the CDR3. Germline CDR1 is SGHRS and CDR2 is YFSETQ. The source is a young man who received the YFV17D yellow fever vaccine. The specimen comprised PBMCs, sampled on the day of the first yellow fever vaccination. The V and J genes are TRBV5-1 and TRBJ2-7, with D perhaps TRBD1 (6 bases). DNA of the CDR3: TGCGCCAGCAGCTTGGAGGGGGTAGAGGGCCACGAGCAGTACTTC. Translating it yields CASSLEGVEGHEQYF. The whole variable domain, remainder taken from reference TRBV5-1 and TRBJ2-7, is KAGVTQTPRYLIKTRGQQVTLSCSPISGHRSVSWYQQTPGQGLQFLFEYFSETQRNKGNFPGRFSGRQFSNSRSEMNVSTLELGDSALYLCASSLEGVEGHEQYFGPGTRLTVT.